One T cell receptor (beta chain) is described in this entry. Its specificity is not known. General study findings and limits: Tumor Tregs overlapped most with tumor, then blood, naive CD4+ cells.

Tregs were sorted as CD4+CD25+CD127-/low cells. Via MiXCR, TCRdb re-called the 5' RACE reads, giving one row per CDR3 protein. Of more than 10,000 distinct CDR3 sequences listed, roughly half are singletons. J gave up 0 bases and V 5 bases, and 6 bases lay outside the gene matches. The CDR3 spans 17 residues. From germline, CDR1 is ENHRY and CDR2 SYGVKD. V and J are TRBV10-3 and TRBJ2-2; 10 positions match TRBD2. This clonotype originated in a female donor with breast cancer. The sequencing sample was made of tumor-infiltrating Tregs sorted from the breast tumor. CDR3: CAISPKGLATNTGELFF. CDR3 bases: TGTGCCATCAGTCCGAAGGGACTAGCGACGAACACCGGGGAGCTGTTTTTT.